A single sample gave rise to the 19 T cell receptor beta chains below, sequenced in a study of Tregs in tolerant kidney transplant recipients. Sequenced by immunoSEQ multiplex PCR; TCRdb stores in-frame clones only, minus some. This listing includes about 52,000 clones. Sequences were derived from CD4+ T cells from blood, sampled before the transplant. The receptors here all came from a human donor who received a combined kidney and bone marrow transplant.

About this clone itself: The sequenced fragment ends 3 residues before the CDR3 boundary, so the rest is inferred from the germline J gene. The chain recombines TRBV7-6 with TRBJ2-6, with TRBD1 identical over 8 bases. The V gene end was trimmed by 1 base and the J gene end by 1 base; junction bases not matched to a gene: 3. The CDR3 covers 17 residues. Germline V gene data show CDR1 as SGHVS and CDR2 as FNYEAQ. CDR3 DNA, as far as it was read: TGTGCCAGCAGCTTAGGGACAGGGCTATCTGGGGCCAACGTC. Translation: CASSLGTGLSGANV. The whole CDR3 protein is CASSLGTGLSGANVLTF. Together with reference TRBV7-6 and TRBJ2-6, the CDR3 gives the full variable domain: GAGVSQSPRYKVTKRGQDVALRCDPISGHVSLYWYRQALGQGPEFLTYFNYEAQQDKSGLPNDRFSAERPEGSISTLTIQRTEQRDSAMYRCASSLGTGLSGANVLTFGAGSRLTVL.

A word on this clone: The read ends 3 residues shy of where the CDR3 ends; the end is completed using the germline J gene. The chain combines TRBV7-7 with TRBJ2-5; TRBD1 might be the D (5 bases). Per germline, CDR1 SSHAT and CDR2 FNYEAQ (reference sequence). Trimming removed 3 bases at V and 4 bases at J, with 9 bases between. The CDR3 totals 13 residues. The CDR3 sequence: CASSLGQGETQYF. CDR3 DNA, as far as it was read: TGTGCCAGCAGCTTGGGCCAGGGAGAGACC.

To note about this clone: The read falls 3 residues short of the CDR3 end, and the missing part is taken from the germline J gene. V and J are TRBV7-2 and TRBJ2-5; the D gene is possibly TRBD1 (6 bases). The CDR3 extends over 13 amino acids. V was shortened by 5 bases and J by 2 bases, with 9 bases between the two germline ends. In germline, CDR1 is SGHTA, CDR2 FQGNSA. The CDR3 bases that were read are TGTGCCAGCAGCCTACAGGGACAAGAGACC. It yields the protein CASSLQGQET. The complete CDR3 sequence is CASSLQGQETQYF.

Regarding this clone: The read gets to within 3 residues of the CDR3 end, and the germline J gene fills in the rest. The rearrangement links TRBV19 to TRBJ1-3, with 8 nucleotides matching TRBD1. J lost 4 bases, V lost 3 bases, and 5 bases had no gene match. Germline V CDR1 and CDR2: LNHDA, SQIVND (reference sequence). The CDR3 length is 15 residues. Partial CDR3 DNA: TGTGCCAGTAGTATTGGACAGGGCAGGGGAAACACC. Protein: CASSIGQGRGNT. The full CDR3 protein is CASSIGQGRGNTIYF.

About this clone: The observed sequence ends 3 residues before the CDR3 terminus, with the missing tail filled in from the germline J gene. The J gene is TRBJ2-7, the V gene TRBV20-1; TRBD1 might be the D (5 bases). The CDR3 is 14 amino acids. V dropped 6 bases and J dropped 3 bases, with 18 bases sitting between them. Germline-derived CDR1 and CDR2 are DFQATT and SNEGSKA (reference sequence). Here the CDR3 reads CSAVRAKGNYEQYF. The part of the CDR3 DNA that was read is TGCAGTGCCGTCAGGGCGAAGGGAAACTACGAG.

Notes on this clone: The read ends 3 residues before the CDR3 terminus; that terminus is restored from the germline J gene. This chain uses TRBV6-1 with TRBJ2-3; TRBD1 might be the D (6 bases). Germline CDR1 reads MNHNS; CDR2 reads SASEGT. V lost 5 bases to trimming and J lost 4 bases, with 13 bases between them. CDR3 length: 14 amino acids. CDR3 protein: CASSQGQSADTQYF. CDR3 bases read: TGTGCCAGCAGTCAAGGACAGTCCGCAGATACG.

For this clone: Sequencing ends 3 residues short of the CDR3 end; the germline J gene provides the rest. The chain combines TRBV19 with TRBJ1-5, with D possibly matching TRBD1 (5 bases). The CDR3 consists of 15 residues. Per the germline V gene, CDR1 is LNHDA and CDR2 is SQIVND (reference sequence). Trimming pared 6 bases from V and 0 bases from J, leaving 12 bases between. CDR3 protein: CASSEGDFSNQPQHF. CDR3 DNA, as far as it was read: TGTGCCAGTAGCGAAGGGGATTTTAGCAATCAGCCC.

About this clone itself: The CDR3 goes on 3 residues after the read ends, and that part is filled in from the germline J gene. The chain links TRBV5-1 to TRBJ2-1, with D tentatively TRBD2 (5 bases). The CDR3 contains 14 residues. V gave up 0 bases and J gave up 4 bases, with 8 bases separating them. CDR1 is SGHRS, CDR2 YFSETQ, per germline. The CDR3 protein is CASSLDGVYNEQFF. CDR3 DNA, as far as it was read: TGCGCCAGCAGCTTGGACGGGGTATACAATGAG.

About this clone itself: The read comes to an end 3 residues before the CDR3 does, leaving the germline J gene to fill in the end. V and J are TRBV2 and TRBJ2-2, with D possibly being TRBD2 (5 bases). Germline V CDR1 and CDR2: SNHLY, FYNNEI. The germline V and J ends were trimmed by 8 bases and 6 bases, with 16 bases remaining between them. This CDR3 has 14 residues. The CDR3 loop reads CASGGGLSAGELFF. The part of the CDR3 DNA that was read is TGTGCCAGCGGAGGAGGACTCTCGGCCGGGGAG. The entire variable domain, with the rest obtained from reference TRBV2 and TRBJ2-2, is as follows: EPEVTQTPSHQVTQMGQEVILRCVPISNHLYFYWYRQILGQKVEFLVSFYNNEISEKSEIFDDQFSVERPDGSNFTLKIRSTKLEDSAMYFCASGGGLSAGELFFGEGSRLTVL.

Regarding this clone: Germline and junction disagree at one end, which may indicate a read error. The read gets to within 3 residues of the CDR3 end, and the germline J gene fills in the rest. V gene TRBV18 combines with J gene TRBJ2-1; tentatively, D is TRBD1 (6 bases). Germline lookup yields CDR1 KGHSH and CDR2 LQKENI. This CDR3 is 14 amino acids long. The chain's CDR3 is CTSSPDSQGDEQFF. CDR3 bases read: TGTACCAGCTCACCGGACAGCCAAGGGGATGAG.

Details on this clone: The read ends 3 residues before the CDR3 terminus; that terminus is restored from the germline J gene. The chain uses TRBV7-2 and TRBJ2-1; D uncertain. Trimming removed 5 bases from V and 6 bases from J, with 11 bases in between. The germline V gene has CDR1 SGHTA and CDR2 FQGNSA. The length of the CDR3 is 13 residues. This chain's CDR3 is CASSSYLRNEQFF. CDR3 bases read: TGTGCCAGCAGCAGCTACCTGCGCAATGAG.

On this clone itself: The sequenced fragment ends 3 residues before the CDR3 boundary, so the rest is inferred from the germline J gene. The V gene is TRBV20-1, the J gene TRBJ1-2; the match to TRBD1 covers 8 bases. Trimming removed 3 bases from V and 4 bases from J; junction bases left unmatched: 7. The CDR3 totals 14 residues. CDR1 and CDR2 from the germline V gene are DFQATT and SNEGSKA (reference sequence). The covered CDR3 bases are TGCAGTGCTAGCCCTACGGGACAGGTCTATGGC. Amino acids: CSASPTGQVYG. The CDR3 reads in full as CSASPTGQVYGYTF.

Details on this clone: The observed sequence ends 3 residues before the CDR3 terminus, with the missing tail filled in from the germline J gene. The chain carries TRBV7-2 and TRBJ1-1; weak D call: TRBD1 (5 bases). V dropped 1 base and J dropped 1 base, with 7 bases sitting between them. CDR3 length: 14 amino acids. Looked up from germline, CDR1 is SGHTA and CDR2 is FQGNSA. CDR3 DNA, as far as it was read: TGTGCCAGCAGCTTAGGCAGGGCGAACACTGAA. It translates to CASSLGRANTE. The complete CDR3 protein is CASSLGRANTEAFF.

A remark on this clone: The sequenced fragment ends 3 residues before the CDR3 boundary, so the rest is inferred from the germline J gene. This chain links TRBV5-5 with TRBJ2-1; D is possibly TRBD2 (6 bases). Germline assignment: CDR1 SGHKS and CDR2 YYEKEE (reference sequence). The germline V and J ends were trimmed by 5 bases and 8 bases, with 20 bases remaining between them. The length of the CDR3 is 15 residues. The sequenced part of the CDR3 DNA is TGTGCCAGCAGTCCACAACTAGCCGCAGCGGATGAG. This encodes CASSPQLAAADE. The CDR3, in full, reads CASSPQLAAADEQFF.

Worth noting for this clone: The CDR3 end falls 3 residues outside the read, so it is completed with the germline J gene. The chain recombines TRBV7-9 with TRBJ1-1; weak D call: TRBD1 (6 bases). Germline assignment: CDR1 SEHNR and CDR2 FQNEAQ (reference sequence). V lost 4 bases and J lost 4, with 16 bases in between. The CDR3 extends over 15 amino acids. The CDR3 loop is CASSSREGGGTEAFF. CDR3 DNA, as far as it was read: TGTGCCAGCAGCTCCCGGGAGGGGGGGGGCACTGAA. Drawing the rest from reference TRBV7-9 and TRBJ1-1, the complete variable domain is DTGVSQNPRHKITKRGQNVTFRCDPISEHNRLYWYRQTLGQGPEFLTYFQNEAQLEKSRLLSDRFSAERPKGSFSTLEIQRTEQGDSAMYLCASSSREGGGTEAFFGQGTRLTVV.

With respect to this clone: Coverage ceases 3 residues before the CDR3 finishes, and the germline J gene fills in the end. This chain connects TRBV7-9 to TRBJ2-1, with D possibly being TRBD1 (6 bases). The germline V gene has CDR1 SEHNR and CDR2 FQNEAQ (reference sequence). The CDR3 loop spans 15 amino acids. With 6 bases removed from V and 7 bases from J, the gap between germline ends came to 19 bases. CDR3 region: CASRPDRLGGNEQFF. The CDR3 DNA, read in part, is TGTGCCAGCAGGCCTGACAGGTTGGGTGGGAATGAG.

On this clone itself: The read stops 3 residues short of the end of the CDR3; the missing end is completed from the germline J gene. The rearrangement links TRBV30 to TRBJ1-1; tentatively, D is TRBD1 (5 bases). The CDR3 is 13 residues long. V was pared by 0 bases and J by 7 bases, with 12 bases between. In germline, CDR1 is GTSNPN, CDR2 SVGIG (reference sequence). The CDR3 bases that were read are TGTGCCTGGAGTGTCCAGGGTGGTAATGAA. It is translated as CAWSVQGGNE. The entire CDR3 protein is CAWSVQGGNEAFF. Filled out from reference TRBV30 and TRBJ1-1, the complete variable domain reads SQTIHQWPATLVQPVGSPLSLECTVEGTSNPNLYWYRQAAGRGLQLLFYSVGIGQISSEVPQNLSASRPQDRQFILSSKKLLLSDSGFYLCAWSVQGGNEAFFGQGTRLTVV.

Incomplete CDR3 DNA: TGTGCCAGCAGTGAAGCGTTGTCCAGGGAAAATGAG. Amino acid sequence: CASSEALSRENE. In full, the CDR3 reads CASSEALSRENEQFF. The chain employs TRBV6-1 and TRBJ2-1, with D perhaps matching TRBD1 (5 bases). The observed sequence ends 3 residues before the CDR3 terminus, with the missing tail filled in from the germline J gene. CDR1 and CDR2 from the germline V gene are MNHNS and SASEGT. This CDR3 comprises 15 residues. V gave up 0 bases and J gave up 7 bases, with 13 bases separating them.

Remarks on this clone: Read sequence stops 3 residues before the CDR3 end, and the germline J gene provides the missing end. The chain joins TRBV19 to TRBJ2-7; D possibly corresponds to TRBD1 (6 bases). The CDR3 spans 14 residues. CDR1 and CDR2 (germline): LNHDA, SQIVND (reference sequence). V shed 3 bases and J shed 2 bases, with 11 bases lying between them. CDR3 DNA (partial): TGTGCCAGTAGTATTGGGACAAAAGCCTACGAG. This gives the protein CASSIGTKAYE. The CDR3 as a whole reads CASSIGTKAYEQYF.